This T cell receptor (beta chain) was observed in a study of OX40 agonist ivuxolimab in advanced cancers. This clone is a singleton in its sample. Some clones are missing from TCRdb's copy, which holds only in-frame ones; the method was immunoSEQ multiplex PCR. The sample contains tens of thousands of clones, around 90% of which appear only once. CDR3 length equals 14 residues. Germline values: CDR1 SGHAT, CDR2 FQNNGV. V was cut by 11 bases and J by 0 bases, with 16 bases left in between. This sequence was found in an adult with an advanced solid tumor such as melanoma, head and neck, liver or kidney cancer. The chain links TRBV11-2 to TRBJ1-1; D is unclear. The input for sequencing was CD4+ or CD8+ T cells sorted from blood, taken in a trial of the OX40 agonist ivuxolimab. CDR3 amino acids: CASENAGMNTEAFF. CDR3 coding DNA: TGTGCCTCGGAGAATGCGGGGATGAACACTGAAGCTTTCTTT.